This entry lists 14 T cell receptor beta chains sequenced from one sample in a study of blood T cell repertoires in COVID-19. The table came from immunoSEQ multiplex PCR; TCRdb's copy has only in-frame clones and leaves some out. The repertoire consists of under 250,000 clones, with roughly nine tenths occurring once and the leading ten covering under 6.5%. Sequencing was carried out using peripheral blood. Receptors originate from a man aged 60 to 75 with acute or convalescent COVID-19.

V is TRBV12-3 or TRBV12-4 and J is TRBJ2-7; 9 bases match TRBD1. The CDR3 length is 12 residues. Trimming removed 3 bases from V and 7 bases from J; junction bases left unmatched: 1. For the CDR3, the DNA is TGTGCCAGCAGTTTCGGGACAGGGGAGCAGTACTTC. Translated: CASSFGTGEQYF.

This chain links TRBV12-3 or TRBV12-4 with TRBJ2-7; D gene uncertain. The CDR3 has 11 residues. Trimming stripped 6 bases from V and 3 bases from J, with 6 bases between. As DNA, the CDR3 is TGTGCCAGCAGCCCTAACTACGAGCAGTACTTC. Translated, it gives CASSPNYEQYF.

The count of this clone is one. V usage is TRBV5-4 and J usage is TRBJ2-1; D is unclear. Trimming took 0 bases from V and 9 from J, leaving 16 bases between them. CDR3 length equals 15 residues. Germline V gene sequence: CDR1 SGHNT, CDR2 YYREEE (reference sequence). The CDR3 bases are TGTGCCAGCAGCTTGGAAAATACCCTAACCCGTGAGCAGTTCTTC. It specifies CASSLENTLTREQFF.

The CDR3 coding sequence is TGTGCCAGCAGTCCGTCAGCGTTGGGGGGGGCTGAAGCTTTCTTT. Translated, it gives CASSPSALGGAEAFF. The chain couples TRBV28 to TRBJ1-1; perhaps TRBD1 as D (5 bases). The CDR3 consists of 15 residues. V lost 5 bases and J 6 bases, leaving 19 bases between the germline ends. Per the germline V gene, CDR1 is MDHEN and CDR2 is SYDVKM. Drawing the rest from reference TRBV28 and TRBJ1-1, the complete variable domain is DVKVTQSSRYLVKRTGEKVFLECVQDMDHENMFWYRQDPGLGLRLIYFSYDVKMKEKGDIPEGYSVSREKKERFSLILESASTNQTSMYLCASSPSALGGAEAFFGQGTRLTVV.

This clone was counted a single time. The chain carries TRBV6-5 and TRBJ2-7; the match to TRBD1 covers 8 bases. This CDR3 has 15 amino acids. The V gene end was trimmed by 5 bases and the J gene end by 5 bases; junction bases not matched to a gene: 11. Looked up from germline, CDR1 is MNHEY and CDR2 is SVGAGI. CDR3 bases: TGTGCCAGCAGTAGGCCCCGCAGGGGGCTCCACGAGCAGTACTTC. Translation: CASSRPRRGLHEQYF.

V and J are TRBV20-1 and TRBJ2-7; 8 nucleotides align to TRBD1. CDR3 length: 13 residues. The germline V gene has CDR1 DFQATT and CDR2 SNEGSKA (reference sequence). V was clipped by 3 bases and J by 3 bases; unmatched bases: 4. The CDR3 loop is CSASGQGGYEQYF. CDR3 sequence (DNA): TGCAGTGCTAGTGGACAGGGTGGCTACGAGCAGTACTTC.

This chain joins TRBV25-1 and TRBJ2-7; 7 nucleotides align to TRBD1. The CDR3 runs 14 residues. V lost 2 bases, J lost 0 bases, and 1 base stayed unmatched. Germline CDR1 MGHDK, CDR2 SYGVNS. This CDR3 is CASSETGVSYEQYF. In nucleotides, the CDR3 is TGTGCCAGCAGTGAAACAGGGGTCTCCTACGAGCAGTACTTC.

This chain connects TRBV29-1 to TRBJ2-1; D is possibly TRBD2 (6 bases). Trimming removed 4 bases from V and 7 bases from J, with 20 bases in between. The CDR3 is made up of 15 amino acids. Germline-derived CDR1 and CDR2 are SQVTM and ANQGSEA. The CDR3 DNA sequence: TGCAGCGTTGCCTCCTCCCTTTATGGGGGGAATGAGCAGTTCTTC. Translated: CSVASSLYGGNEQFF.

The J gene is TRBJ2-7, the V gene TRBV9; 9 bases match TRBD2. V lost 1 base and J lost 1; bases outside the gene matches: 3. The V gene's germline CDR1 is SGDLS and CDR2 YYNGEE. This CDR3 contains 15 residues. CDR3 DNA sequence: TGTGCCAGCAGCGTAAGTAGCGGGAGTTCCTACGAGCAGTACTTC. Protein product: CASSVSSGSSYEQYF. The complete variable domain, with remaining parts taken from reference TRBV9 and TRBJ2-7, reads DSGVTQTPKHLITATGQRVTLRCSPRSGDLSVYWYQQSLDQGLQFLIQYYNGEERAKGNILERFSAQQFPDLHSELNLSSLELGDSALYFCASSVSSGSSYEQYFGPGTRLTVT.

The table lists this clone with a few counts. The chain combines TRBV5-1 with TRBJ2-1; TRBD2 matches at 7 bases. CDR1 SGHRS and CDR2 YFSETQ come from the germline V gene. V gave up 2 bases and J gave up 6 bases; unmatched junction bases: 5. The CDR3 runs 14 residues. The CDR3 reads CASSFRRGINEQFF. The CDR3 DNA follows: TGCGCCAGCAGCTTCAGGCGGGGGATCAATGAGCAGTTCTTC.

The table lists this clone with a few counts. Other DNA sequences in the sample encode the same CDR3. This chain joins TRBV6-2 or TRBV6-3 and TRBJ2-7; 9 nucleotides line up with TRBD1. The V and J ends lost 4 bases and 0 bases, in that order; junction bases with no gene match: 4. The CDR3 sequence is 15 residues long. The germline V gene encodes CDR1 MNHEY and CDR2 SVGEGT. CDR3 region: CASSSGQGSSYEQYF. In DNA, the CDR3 is TGTGCCAGCAGTTCAGGACAGGGGAGCTCCTACGAGCAGTACTTC.

This rearrangement joins TRBV6-5 to TRBJ2-2; TRBD1 matches 7 bases. Germline V gives CDR1 MNHEY, CDR2 SVGAGI. V dropped 6 bases and J dropped 1; count of bases not matched to a gene: 2. The CDR3 loop spans 14 amino acids. CDR3 sequence: CASRRTGNTGELFF. The CDR3 region has the DNA TGTGCCAGCAGACGGACAGGGAACACCGGGGAGCTGTTTTTT.

This clone was observed once. The chain carries TRBV7-2 and TRBJ2-5; TRBD2 agrees at 8 bases. There are 14 residues in the CDR3. After removal of 5 bases from V and 6 bases from J, the junction contained 8 bases not matched to a gene. Germline values: CDR1 SGHTA, CDR2 FQGNSA. The CDR3 bases are TGTGCCAGCAGCGCCGGACTAGCAAGCAAGACCCAGTACTTC. Translating it yields CASSAGLASKTQYF.

The chain employs TRBV2 and TRBJ2-1; no definite D call. The length of the CDR3 is 16 residues. CDR1 is SNHLY and CDR2 is FYNNEI in the germline V gene. Trimming stripped 3 bases from V and 7 bases from J, with 19 bases between. DNA of the CDR3: TGTGCCAGCAGTGATTCACTCTGGCAGGCATCAAATGAGCAGTTCTTC. It codes for CASSDSLWQASNEQFF.